Listed below are T cell receptor beta chains from one sample, sequenced in a study of cytomegalovirus exposure and HLA in healthy donors. Method: immunoSEQ multiplex PCR; TCRdb's copy keeps in-frame clones and lacks some. The sample lists roughly 130,000 clones, roughly 87% occurring once. The sequencing input was PBMCs. Source of these receptors: a woman between 18 and 29 years old in good health and CMV-seropositive. CDR3s include the opening cysteine and the closing phenylalanine or tryptophan. Fields, in order: D gene, J gene, V gene, CDR3 protein, CDR3 DNA. D genes are given only for firm matches.

>.|TRBJ2-4|TRBV7-9
CASSLVTGAKNIQYF
TGTGCCAGCAGCTTAGTTACAGGGGCCAAAAACATTCAGTACTTC
>.|TRBJ1-1|TRBV27
CASSVTRWSTEAFF
TGTGCCAGCAGCGTTACACGGTGGAGCACTGAAGCTTTCTTT
>.|TRBJ1-5|TRBV4-3
CASSQDRRDQPQHF
TGCGCCAGCAGCCAAGATCGACGGGATCAGCCCCAGCATTTT
>TRBD2|TRBJ2-7|TRBV6-5
CATGLAGKYEQYF
TGTGCCACCGGACTAGCGGGGAAATACGAGCAGTACTTC
>.|TRBJ1-1|TRBV7-6
CASSLESRSGTEAFF
TGTGCCAGCAGCTTGGAATCCAGGTCCGGCACTGAAGCTTTCTTT
>.|TRBJ1-3|TRBV19
CASSIGDFSGNTIYF
TGTGCCAGTAGTATCGGGGACTTCTCTGGAAACACCATATATTTT
>TRBD2|TRBJ2-2|TRBV7-2
CASSYERGGLSTGELFF
TGTGCCAGCAGCTACGAGCGGGGGGGCCTTAGCACCGGGGAGCTGTTTTTT
>TRBD2|TRBJ2-2|TRBV5-1
CASSLKRGLDTGELFF
TGCGCCAGCAGCCTGAAGCGGGGGTTGGACACCGGGGAGCTGTTTTTT
>.|TRBJ1-2|TRBV10-3
CAISEKGNYGYTF
TGTGCCATCAGTGAGAAGGGGAACTATGGCTACACCTTC
>TRBD1|TRBJ2-2|TRBV28
CGLGQGNTGELFF
TGTGGCTTAGGACAGGGGAACACCGGGGAGCTGTTTTTT